This entry is about one T cell receptor beta chain. Method: immunoSEQ multiplex PCR; TCRdb's copy keeps in-frame clones and lacks some. The sample contains about 200,000 clones, around 86% of which appear only once. The CDR3 spans 15 residues. Germline V gene sequence: CDR1 SGHTS, CDR2 YDEGEE. J gave up 4 bases and V 0 bases, and 1 base lay outside the gene matches. These data are taken from a study of blood T cell repertoires in COVID-19. V usage is TRBV5-8 and J usage is TRBJ1-6; TRBD1 aligns across 7 bases. The sequencing input was PBMCs or T cells enriched from blood (not recorded which). This TCR was recovered from a woman aged 40-49 years in a cohort exposed to, infected with or recovered from COVID-19 (not recorded which). CDR3 in amino acids: CASSLGDRYNSPLHF. Written as DNA, the CDR3 is TGTGCCAGCAGCTTGGGGGACAGATATAATTCACCCCTCCACTTT.